This TCR beta chain was documented in a study of blood T cell repertoires in COVID-19. Study-level information: Both acute and convalescent COVID-19 samples were obtained from the United States, Italy and Spain. From T cells, B-cell-depleted T cells, or PBMCs came the material, which was cDNA or gDNA.

The CDR3 length is 14 residues. Germline V gene data show CDR1 as MGHRA and CDR2 as YSYEKL. The V and J ends lost 4 bases and 12 bases, in that order; junction bases with no gene match: 11. As processed by the authors: Amplification of reference gene primers provided the estimated nucleated cell counts. The table came from immunoSEQ multiplex PCR; TCRdb's copy has only in-frame clones and leaves some out. D and trimming were read from the DNA, whereas the V and J calls and clone size are those reported in that table. The sample contains 55,000 to 85,000 clones, about 90% of which appear only once. This TCR came from a human donor in a cohort sampled during active COVID-19. The sequencing input was peripheral blood. The chain links TRBV4-1 to TRBJ1-4; 7 bases are shared with TRBD1. CDR3 amino acids: CASSRPGQITELFF. DNA for the CDR3: TGCGCCAGCAGCCGTCCGGGACAGATAACTGAACTGTTTTTT.